The 32 T cell receptor beta chains below all came from one sample that was sequenced in a study of regulatory T cells in long-lasting Graves disease. Researchers made TCR beta libraries by using iRepertoire HTBI primers and running Arm-PCR on CDR3 regions. From the multiplex PCR reads, TCRdb called clonotypes with MiXCR, one entry per CDR3 protein. The profile shows more than 400,000 distinct CDR3 sequences, around 15% of them singletons. Regarding time point: newly diagnosed GD, antithyroid drugs for less than 3 months. RNA extracted from PBMCs served as the sequencing template. These same data were also listed under a study on T cells in Graves' hyperthyroidism and ophthalmopathy.

The sample in question was peripheral blood mononuclear cells (PBMCs), obtained at new diagnosis, from a patient treated with antithyroid drugs. The origin of the receptors is a woman aged 25 to 39 with Graves disease.

This clonotype appeared many times. The V call is TRBV2, the J call TRBJ1-2; D not certain. The V and J ends lost 6 bases and 5 bases respectively, with 4 bases between them. From germline, CDR1 is SNHLY and CDR2 FYNNEI. This CDR3 comprises 10 residues. The CDR3 is CASSSYGYTF. The CDR3 DNA is TGTGCCAGCAGCTCATATGGCTACACCTTC.

The sample holds many counts of this clonotype. V and J are TRBV30 and TRBJ1-2; the D gene is possibly TRBD1 (6 bases). Trimming took off 2 bases at V and 3 bases at J, with 13 bases between the two ends. CDR3 length: 14 amino acids. Germline CDR1 and CDR2: GTSNPN and SVGIG (reference sequence). In DNA form, the CDR3 reads TGTGCCTGGAGTTCCAGGGGAGGGTACTATGGCTACACCTTC. Its protein product is CAWSSRGGYYGYTF.

This clonotype was counted at least ten times. The CDR3 DNA reads as TGTGCCATCAGTGAAGCCGGGACGGTCAACAATGAGCAGTTCTTC. This codes for CAISEAGTVNNEQFF. The chain joins TRBV10-3 to TRBJ2-1; D is possibly TRBD1 or TRBD2 (5 bases each). CDR1 is ENHRY and CDR2 is SYGVKD in the germline V gene. The CDR3 extends over 15 amino acids. V lost 3 bases and J 5 bases, leaving 14 bases between the germline ends.

This clonotype was seen only a few times. The chain has TRBV19 and TRBJ2-1; 9 bases agree with TRBD1. V lost 5 bases to trimming and J lost 6 bases; unmatched junction nucleotides: 8. Germline V lookup: CDR1 LNHDA, CDR2 SQIVND (reference sequence). This CDR3 contains 15 residues. The CDR3 protein is CASSLRDRVGNEQFF. The CDR3 DNA sequence: TGTGCCAGTAGTCTCCGGGACAGGGTAGGCAATGAGCAGTTCTTC. The full variable domain, with the rest looked up from reference TRBV19 and TRBJ2-1, is DGGITQSPKYLFRKEGQNVTLSCEQNLNHDAMYWYRQDPGQGLRLIYYSQIVNDFQKGDIAEGYSVSREKKESFPLTVTSAQKNPTAFYLCASSLRDRVGNEQFFGPGTRLTVL.

The chain uses TRBV4-2 and TRBJ2-7; D perhaps matches TRBD1 (5 bases). This CDR3 has 17 amino acids. Germline CDR1 is LGHNA and CDR2 is YNFKEQ. V lost 3 bases and J 2 bases, leaving 20 bases between the germline ends. CDR3 region: CASSQNQGAAGTYEQYF. The CDR3 coding sequence is TGTGCCAGCAGCCAGAATCAGGGTGCGGCAGGAACCTACGAGCAGTACTTC.

This clonotype was detected only a few times. V gene TRBV20-1 combines with J gene TRBJ2-1; TRBD2 aligns across 11 bases. Germline V gene sequence: CDR1 DFQATT, CDR2 SNEGSKA (reference sequence). The CDR3 has 16 amino acids. J lost 8 bases, V lost 0 bases, and 9 bases had no gene match. The CDR3 is CSARDLLAGAAYEQFF. The CDR3 DNA is TGCAGTGCTAGAGATTTACTAGCGGGAGCGGCATATGAGCAGTTCTTC.

This clonotype was observed at least ten times. This rearrangement joins TRBV18 to TRBJ1-2; D may be TRBD1 (5 bases). The germline gives CDR1 KGHSH, CDR2 LQKENI. The CDR3 is 14 amino acids. V lost 0 bases, J lost 6 bases, and 11 bases lay in between. In nucleotides, the CDR3 is TGTGCCAGCTCACCACCGGGGCAGCCTCATGGCTACACCTTC. Translated: CASSPPGQPHGYTF.

This clonotype was seen a handful of times. CDR3 DNA sequence: TGTGCCAGCAGCTTAGCGGAGGTAATCGGCTATGGCTACACCTTC. Protein product: CASSLAEVIGYGYTF. The gene calls are TRBV7-8 and TRBJ1-2; D ambiguous. The CDR3 covers 15 residues. V was clipped by 0 bases and J by 4 bases, with 12 bases between them. The germline V gene has CDR1 SGHVS and CDR2 FQNEAQ.

This clonotype showed up just a few times. This chain joins TRBV19 and TRBJ1-5; TRBD1 is a possible D gene (6 bases). The length of the CDR3 is 18 residues. Trimming removed 5 bases at V and 2 bases at J, with 22 bases between. Germline values: CDR1 LNHDA, CDR2 SQIVND (reference sequence). The CDR3: CASSASRGALNGNQPQHF. CDR3 DNA: TGTGCCAGTAGTGCCAGCAGGGGCGCCCTCAATGGCAATCAGCCCCAGCATTTT.

In this sample, this clonotype turned up many times. The V and J genes are TRBV7-8 and TRBJ2-4, with 7 positions matching TRBD1. The CDR3 is 14 amino acids. The V and J ends lost 2 bases and 6 bases, in that order; junction bases with no gene match: 4. In germline, CDR1 is SGHVS, CDR2 FQNEAQ. Written as DNA, the CDR3 is TGTGCCAGCAGCTTACACAGGGGTGGAAACATTCAGTACTTC. It codes for CASSLHRGGNIQYF.

In its sample, this clonotype was seen a few times. The genes are TRBV28 and TRBJ1-5; 7 nucleotides align to TRBD1. The CDR3 spans 12 residues. Looked up from germline, CDR1 is MDHEN and CDR2 is SYDVKM. The ends lost 4 bases at V and 16 bases at J; junction bases unmatched: 10. The CDR3 loop is CASSSPGTAPHF. The CDR3, as DNA: TGTGCCAGCAGTTCCCCGGGGACAGCCCCTCATTTT.

The chain employs TRBV10-3 and TRBJ2-2; D gene ambiguous. Per germline, CDR1 ENHRY and CDR2 SYGVKD. Trimming took 3 bases from V and 1 from J, leaving 9 bases between them. The length of the CDR3 is 15 residues. The CDR3 region is CAISEPELNTGELFF. The CDR3, as DNA: TGTGCCATCAGTGAACCCGAATTGAACACCGGGGAGCTGTTTTTT.

The V and J genes are TRBV20-1 and TRBJ1-1, with 7 nucleotides matching TRBD1. Germline V lookup: CDR1 DFQATT, CDR2 SNEGSKA (reference sequence). The CDR3 loop spans 14 amino acids. Trimming at V came to 6 bases and at J to 7 bases, leaving 14 bases not matched to a gene. The CDR3 DNA is TGCAGTGCCAGGGGGAGATCCGGGACCATTGAAGCTTTCTTT. It yields the protein CSARGRSGTIEAFF.

This clonotype appeared many times. The V call is TRBV27, the J call TRBJ1-2, with 8 bases matching TRBD1. Germline CDR1 is MNHEY and CDR2 is SMNVEV (reference sequence). V lost 5 bases to trimming and J lost 2 bases; unmatched junction nucleotides: 7. The CDR3 runs to 15 residues. The CDR3 reads CASSSRQGANYGYTF. The CDR3 bases are TGTGCCAGCAGTAGTCGGCAGGGGGCCAACTATGGCTACACCTTC.

This clonotype has ten or more counts. V and J are TRBV20-1 and TRBJ2-3, with 8 bases lining up with TRBD2. J lost 7 bases, V lost 2 bases, and 5 bases had no gene match. This CDR3 spans 13 amino acids. Germline V gives CDR1 DFQATT, CDR2 SNEGSKA (reference sequence). Here the CDR3 DNA reads TGCAGTGCTAGACTAGCGGGCGTGAATACGCAGTATTTT. Residues: CSARLAGVNTQYF.

The rearrangement uses TRBV19 and TRBJ1-5; no definite D call. The germline V gene has CDR1 LNHDA and CDR2 SQIVND (reference sequence). The CDR3 consists of 16 residues. V lost 2 bases and J lost 2, with 13 bases in between. The CDR3 region has the DNA TGTGCCAGTAGTATATCGGACGGAAGAGGCAATCAGCCCCAGCATTTT. Residues: CASSISDGRGNQPQHF.

The J gene is TRBJ2-5, the V gene TRBV7-2, with a possible D match to TRBD2 (5 bases). V was pared by 6 bases and J by 4 bases, with 12 bases between. Per the germline V gene, CDR1 is SGHTA and CDR2 is FQGNSA. The CDR3 totals 13 residues. The CDR3 coding sequence is TGTGCCAGCAGTGAGGGATTCCGAGAGACCCAGTACTTC. Its protein product is CASSEGFRETQYF.

On this clonotype: This clone may be a read error of a much larger clone one base away. The chain has TRBV28 and TRBJ1-1, with a tentative D call TRBD1 (5 bases). The CDR3 has 14 amino acids. Germline CDR1 reads MDHEN; CDR2 reads SYDVKM. The V and J ends lost 4 bases and 5 bases respectively, with 14 bases between them. CDR3 in amino acids: CASSSLRRGTEAFF. The CDR3 nucleotides read TGTGCCAGCAGTTCCTTAAGAAGGGGAACTGAAGCTTTCTTT.

This clonotype was detected many times. V and J are TRBV20-1 and TRBJ2-5; no clear D. Trimming cost V 6 bases and J 5 bases, with 10 bases left between them. The CDR3 loop spans 11 amino acids. Germline V CDR1 and CDR2: DFQATT, SNEGSKA (reference sequence). CDR3: CSAGRQETQYF. The CDR3, as DNA: TGCAGTGCCGGACGTCAGGAGACCCAGTACTTC.

The chain has TRBV4-3 and TRBJ1-1; no clear D gene. The V and J ends lost 0 bases and 3 bases respectively, with 17 bases between them. Germline CDR1 and CDR2: LGHNA and YSLEER. This CDR3 is 17 amino acids long. The CDR3 DNA is TGCGCCAGCAGCCAAGATTTGGGAAATTGGTTGTACACTGAAGCTTTCTTT. This encodes CASSQDLGNWLYTEAFF.

The chain has TRBV27 and TRBJ2-3; 9 nucleotides agree with TRBD2. Germline CDR1 is MNHEY and CDR2 is SMNVEV (reference sequence). This CDR3 contains 18 residues. Trimming cost V 5 bases and J 6 bases; bases outside gene matches: 18. CDR3 in amino acids: CASSDVLAGVVSEDTQYF. CDR3 nucleotides: TGTGCCAGCAGTGACGTATTAGCGGGAGTCGTCTCAGAGGATACGCAGTATTTT.

This clonotype was counted many times. This chain joins TRBV18 and TRBJ2-7; no firm D call. Trimming stripped 5 bases from V and 0 bases from J, with 17 bases between. Germline CDR1 and CDR2: KGHSH and LQKENI. The CDR3 has 16 amino acids. The CDR3 sequence: CASSSYSRAVSYEQYF. The CDR3 nucleotides read TGTGCCAGCTCATCCTATTCACGGGCCGTCTCCTACGAGCAGTACTTC. Drawing the rest from reference TRBV18 and TRBJ2-7, the complete variable domain is NAGVMQNPRHLVRRRGQEARLRCSPMKGHSHVYWYRQLPEEGLKFMVYLQKENIIDESGMPKERFSAEFPKEGPSILRIQQVVRGDSAAYFCASSSYSRAVSYEQYFGPGTRLTVT.

This clonotype appeared many times. J is TRBJ2-7 and V is TRBV2, with 10 bases lining up with TRBD2. The J segment lost 6 bases and the V segment lost 3 bases, leaving 20 bases of the junction unmatched. Germline V gene data show CDR1 as SNHLY and CDR2 as FYNNEI. The CDR3 spans 19 residues. The DNA of the CDR3 is TGTGCCAGCAGTGATGGTAGGGCTAGCGGGAGTGTCCCCCTCGGCGAGCAGTACTTC. This codes for CASSDGRASGSVPLGEQYF.

This clonotype showed up many times. The chain combines TRBV5-4 with TRBJ2-1; TRBD1 aligns across 7 bases. The ends lost 9 bases at V and 5 bases at J; junction bases unmatched: 17. CDR3 length equals 16 residues. The germline V gene has CDR1 SGHNT and CDR2 YYREEE (reference sequence). DNA for the CDR3: TGTGCCACTAACACTCCCCGGGACAGTCACAACAATGAGCAGTTCTTC. This translates into CATNTPRDSHNNEQFF.

In this sample, this clonotype turned up many times. V usage is TRBV3-1 and J usage is TRBJ2-5, with 11 nucleotides matching TRBD2. Germline V gene sequence: CDR1 LGHDT, CDR2 YNNKEL (reference sequence). This CDR3 contains 13 residues. Trimming cost V 9 bases and J 3 bases; bases outside gene matches: 3. The CDR3 reads CASGLAGEETQYF. CDR3 DNA sequence: TGTGCCAGTGGACTAGCGGGCGAAGAGACCCAGTACTTC.

This clonotype was counted only a few times. CDR3 amino acids: CASSRQKWNGLSNQPQHF. CDR3 coding DNA: TGTGCCAGCAGCCGGCAGAAATGGAATGGGTTAAGCAATCAGCCCCAGCATTTT. This chain links TRBV14 with TRBJ1-5; no reliable D call. In germline, CDR1 is SGHDN, CDR2 FVKESK. With 4 bases removed from V and 1 base from J, the gap between germline ends came to 20 bases. The CDR3 runs to 18 residues.

Only a few counts were recorded for this clonotype. The V and J genes are TRBV27 and TRBJ2-1; TRBD1 matches 9 bases. The J segment lost 2 bases and the V segment lost 5 bases, leaving 7 bases of the junction unmatched. CDR1 and CDR2 from the germline V gene are MNHEY and SMNVEV (reference sequence). The CDR3 has 16 residues. CDR3 residues: CASSQQGAMTYNEQFF. CDR3 DNA sequence: TGTGCCAGCAGTCAACAGGGGGCCATGACCTACAATGAGCAGTTCTTC.

About this clonotype itself: A far bigger clonotype differs at one base, so this is likely a read error. The V and J genes are TRBV28 and TRBJ2-3, with TRBD2 identical over 8 bases. The DNA end lines up better with TRBJ2-5; the J call may be wrong. The CDR3 has 16 amino acids. Looked up from germline, CDR1 is MDHEN and CDR2 is SYDVKM. CDR3 sequence reads: CASSLGPGYREGTQYF. CDR3 bases: TGTGCCAGCAGTTTGGGGCCAGGATACCGGGAGGGGACCCAGTACTTC.

This clonotype came up many times. The chain recombines TRBV18 with TRBJ2-3; D is possibly TRBD2 (6 bases). This CDR3 spans 15 amino acids. Between the trimmed V and J ends, which lost 6 bases and 0 bases, there was a span of 13 bases. Germline CDR1 and CDR2: KGHSH and LQKENI. CDR3 loop: CASSLMSGSTDTQYF. Written as DNA, the CDR3 is TGTGCCAGCTCCCTGATGAGCGGGAGCACAGATACGCAGTATTTT.

In its sample, this clonotype was seen many times. The J gene is TRBJ2-1, the V gene TRBV28; the match to TRBD1 covers 10 bases. The CDR3 extends over 16 amino acids. The germline gives CDR1 MDHEN, CDR2 SYDVKM. V was pared by 3 bases and J by 3 bases, with 5 bases of the junction left unmatched. As DNA, the CDR3 is TGTGCCAGCAGTTTCCTCGACAGGGGGCTCTACAATGAGCAGTTCTTC. Encoded protein: CASSFLDRGLYNEQFF.

This clonotype was seen repeatedly, ten times or more. The V gene is TRBV2, the J gene TRBJ2-2; unclear D gene. V shed 7 bases and J shed 0 bases, with 9 bases lying between them. The CDR3 is made up of 14 amino acids. Germline V gives CDR1 SNHLY, CDR2 FYNNEI. The CDR3 DNA is TGTGCCAGCAATCGGCAGACGAACACCGGGGAGCTGTTTTTT. Translated: CASNRQTNTGELFF.

Ten or more counts support this clonotype. The chain uses TRBV28 and TRBJ2-2; D is perhaps TRBD2 (5 bases). The germline CDR1 and CDR2 sequences are MDHEN and SYDVKM. Between the trimmed V and J ends, which lost 5 bases and 4 bases, there was a span of 11 bases. This CDR3 contains 14 residues. CDR3 residues: CASSKGLSTGELFF. In nucleotides, the CDR3 is TGTGCCAGCAGTAAAGGACTGAGCACCGGGGAGCTGTTTTTT.